This T cell receptor (beta chain) was recorded in a study of identical twins. The study's findings and limits: Less excess twin sharing appeared in beta out-of-frame sequences.

Germline V CDR1 and CDR2: MNHEY, SVGAGI. With V trimmed by 5 bases and J by 6 bases, 8 bases remained unmatched. There are 15 residues in the CDR3. As to this clonotype: Its antigen is as yet unknown.

TCRdb re-called the 5' RACE reads through MiXCR, storing one row per CDR3 protein. The sample has about 700,000 distinct CDR3 sequences; 8.6% are singletons. The donor group consisted entirely of healthy Caucasians. These same data were also listed under a study on yellow fever vaccine responses in identical twins.

This sequence joins TRBV6-5 and TRBJ2-3; 10 nucleotides align to TRBD1. What was sequenced was PBMCs. This TCR was recovered from a woman between 18 and 30 years old in good health. CDR3 bases: TGTGCCAGCAGTAACCGGGACAGGGGATCCGATACGCAGTATTTT. Protein product: CASSNRDRGSDTQYF.